This T cell receptor beta chain came from a study of CD8+CD57+ T cells in acquired aplastic anemia (dated by TCRdb to the late 2010s). General notes on the study: On average, sorted CD4+ and CD8+ cells yielded 2.5 to 3.5 ug of extracted DNA, with a range of about 0.18 to 27.4 ug. CD8+CD57+ expansion was defined as a frequency above the mean frequency observed in healthy subjects. The research as a whole found: Patients and healthy controls showed no significant difference in CD8+ Simpson's diversity (P=0.060). Nearly 30 CD8+ CDR3 sequences were found in both patients and controls but appeared to be highly expressed in patients and within the immunodominant clones of the patients.

In its sample, this clonotype was seen many times. No antigen is known for it. Base qualities are missing; no much larger clone stands one base away. V gives up 3 bases and J gives up 7 bases, and the segment between their germline ends measures 5 bases. Taken from cysteine to phenylalanine, the CDR3 has 11 residues. The kept DNA is CDR3 alone, 33 bases in frame from the first base. According to the germline V gene, CDR1 reads KGHDR and CDR2 reads SFDVKD. Genomic DNA served as template for TCR beta VDJ combination and CDR3 sequence profiling. An Illumina HiSeq 2000 was the platform used for TCR repertoire sequencing. Per the authors' processing: Repertoire assessment relied on Simpson's diversity index, CDR3 size and DJ length profiles, and TRBV/TRBJ rearrangement plots. The most abundant DNA sequence in the deep sequencing data was taken as the immunodominant clone. CDR3 amino acid sequences were screened for sharing across subjects and were compared with published repertoires and the VDJdb database. TCRdb itself trimmed the public reads at Q25 with fastp, ran MiXCR and retained productive beta chains. Rows with a matching CDR3 protein are joined into one entry that keeps the most common DNA and genes. These V and J calls are TCRdb output, not the study's own analysis. The sample table lists under 500,000 distinct CDR3 sequences, around a third of them with a count of one. 0.82% of the sample is taken by the ten largest.

Patients chosen for sequencing had shown expansion of CD8+CD57+ cells by flow cytometry. Severe acquired aplastic anemia was diagnosed in all patients according to International Study of Aplastic Anemia and Agranulocytosis and Camitta criteria. No patient had received any therapy when blood was sampled. In the study, sorted CD4+ and CD8+ blood T cells from patients with severe aplastic anemia and from healthy subjects underwent deep sequencing of TCR repertoires. Patients were enrolled under clinicaltrials.gov protocols 00001620, 01623167, 00001397, 00071045, 00081523 and 00961064 in the USA. Ficoll-Paque density gradient centrifugation was used to isolate peripheral blood mononuclear cells. CD4+ and CD8+ T cells were sorted by FACS or magnetic beads before DNA extraction.

The chain links TRBV24-1 with TRBJ1-2; the D segment could be TRBD1, given 5 matching bases. This TCR was recovered from a human donor with aplastic anemia. The sequencing sample was made of sorted CD4+, CD8+, or CD8+CD57+ T cells (not recorded which) from PBMCs. The CDR3 amino acid sequence is: CATSDGGGYTF. The DNA sequence is as follows: TGTGCCACCAGTGATGGGGGTGGCTACACCTTC.